The present TCR beta chain was sequenced within a study of shared clonotypes between healthy human individuals. The study's findings and limits: Compared with clonotypes that all four donors shared, non-shared clonotypes had lower generation probabilities.

Naive CD8 cells were CD45RO-negative, positively selected for CCR7, excluding terminally differentiated effector memory CD45RA+ cells. The sample holds one count of this clone. Its antigen is unidentified. Libraries were prepared by immunoSEQ multiplex PCR; TCRdb keeps only in-frame clonotypes and omits some of them. Of some 2,100,000 clones in the sample, 85% to 95% were seen once. The germline gives CDR1 SGHTS, CDR2 YDEGEE. Trimming removed 5 bases at V and 5 bases at J, with 11 bases between. This CDR3 contains 12 residues. This TCR came from a man in his late teens or twenties in good health. Some clones in this sample may be carry-over from other donors' samples. The sequencing sample was made of naive CD8+ T cells from PBMCs. This chain connects TRBV5-8 to TRBJ2-7; D not resolved. The CDR3 DNA reads as TGTGCCAGCAGGGAAGCTGTCCACGAGCAGTACTTC. This translates into CASREAVHEQYF.